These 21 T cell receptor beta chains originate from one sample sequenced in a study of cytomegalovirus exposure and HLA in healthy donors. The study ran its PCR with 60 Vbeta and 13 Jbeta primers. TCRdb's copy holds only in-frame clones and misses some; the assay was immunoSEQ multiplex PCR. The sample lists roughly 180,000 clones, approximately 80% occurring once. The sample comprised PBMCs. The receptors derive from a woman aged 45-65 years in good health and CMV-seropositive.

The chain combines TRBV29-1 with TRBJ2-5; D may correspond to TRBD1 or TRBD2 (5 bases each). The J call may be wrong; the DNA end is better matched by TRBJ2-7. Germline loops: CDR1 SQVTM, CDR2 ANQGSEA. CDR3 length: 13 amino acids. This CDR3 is CSVDILAGGEQYF. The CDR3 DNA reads TGCAGCGTTGATATATTAGCTGGGGGCGAGCAGTACTTC.

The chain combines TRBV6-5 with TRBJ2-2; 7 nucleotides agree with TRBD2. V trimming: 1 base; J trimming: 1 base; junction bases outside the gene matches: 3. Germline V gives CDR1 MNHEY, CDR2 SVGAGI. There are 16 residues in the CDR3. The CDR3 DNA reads TGTGCCAGCAGTTACTTTGGGGGGGGGAACACCGGGGAGCTGTTTTTT. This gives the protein CASSYFGGGNTGELFF.

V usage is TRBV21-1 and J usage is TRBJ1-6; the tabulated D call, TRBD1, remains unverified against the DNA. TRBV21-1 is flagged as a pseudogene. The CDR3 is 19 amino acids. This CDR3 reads CASSRSKGCNRVVVSPLHF. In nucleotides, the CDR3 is TGTGCCAGCAGCAGGAGCAAGGGGTGTAACAGGGTTGTAGTTTCACCCCTCCACTTT.

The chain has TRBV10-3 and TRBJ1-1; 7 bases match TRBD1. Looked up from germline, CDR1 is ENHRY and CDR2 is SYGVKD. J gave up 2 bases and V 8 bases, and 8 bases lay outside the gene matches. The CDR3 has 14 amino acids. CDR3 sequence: CAIGQDRANTEAFF. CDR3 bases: TGTGCCATCGGTCAAGACAGGGCAAACACTGAAGCTTTCTTT.

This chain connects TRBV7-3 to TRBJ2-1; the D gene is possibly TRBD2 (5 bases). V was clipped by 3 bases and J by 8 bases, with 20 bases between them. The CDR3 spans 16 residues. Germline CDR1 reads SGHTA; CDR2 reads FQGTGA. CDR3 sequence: CASSLYGLPGGDEQFF. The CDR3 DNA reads TGTGCCAGCAGCTTGTACGGGCTCCCAGGAGGCGATGAGCAGTTCTTC.

The CDR3 loop reads CAWSEENGEKAFF. Here the CDR3 DNA reads TGTGCCTGGAGTGAAGAAAACGGGGAGAAAGCTTTCTTT. The chain is built from TRBV30 and TRBJ1-1, with D hard to call. Trimming took off 1 base at V and 9 bases at J, with 15 bases between the two ends. CDR1 is GTSNPN, CDR2 SVGIG, per germline (reference sequence). The CDR3 is 13 residues long.

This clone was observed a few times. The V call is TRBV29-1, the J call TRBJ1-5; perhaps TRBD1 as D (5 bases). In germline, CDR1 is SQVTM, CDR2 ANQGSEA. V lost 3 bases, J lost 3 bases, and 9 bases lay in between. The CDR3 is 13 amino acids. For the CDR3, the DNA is TGCAGCGTTGATACAGGCTACAATCAGCCCCAGCATTTT. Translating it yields CSVDTGYNQPQHF.

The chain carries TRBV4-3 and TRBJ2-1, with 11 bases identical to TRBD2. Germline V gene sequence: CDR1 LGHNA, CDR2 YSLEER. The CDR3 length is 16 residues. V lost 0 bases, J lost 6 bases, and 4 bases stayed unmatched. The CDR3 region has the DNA TGCGCCAGCAGCCAAGATTTACTAGCGGGAGTCAATGAGCAGTTCTTC. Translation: CASSQDLLAGVNEQFF.

The CDR3 coding sequence is TGTGCCAGTAGGGACGGACTCCGCACAGATACGCAGTATTTT. It is translated as CASRDGLRTDTQYF. The V call is TRBV19, the J call TRBJ2-3; tentatively, D is TRBD2 (5 bases). The V gene's germline CDR1 is LNHDA and CDR2 SQIVND (reference sequence). Trimming removed 6 bases at V and 1 base at J, with 11 bases between. The CDR3 extends over 14 amino acids.

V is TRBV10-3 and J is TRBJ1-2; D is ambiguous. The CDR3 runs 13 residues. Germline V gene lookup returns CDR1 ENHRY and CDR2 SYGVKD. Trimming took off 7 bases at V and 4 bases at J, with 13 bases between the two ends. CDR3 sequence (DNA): TGTGCCATCAATCATGAAGGACTCTATGGCTACACCTTC. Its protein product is CAINHEGLYGYTF.

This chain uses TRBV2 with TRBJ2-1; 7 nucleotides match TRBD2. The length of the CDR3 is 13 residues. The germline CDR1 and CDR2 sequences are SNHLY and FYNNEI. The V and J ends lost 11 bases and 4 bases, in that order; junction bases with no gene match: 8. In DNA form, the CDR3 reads TGTGCCGGGGGGGACTACATATACAATGAGCAGTTCTTC. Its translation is CAGGDYIYNEQFF.

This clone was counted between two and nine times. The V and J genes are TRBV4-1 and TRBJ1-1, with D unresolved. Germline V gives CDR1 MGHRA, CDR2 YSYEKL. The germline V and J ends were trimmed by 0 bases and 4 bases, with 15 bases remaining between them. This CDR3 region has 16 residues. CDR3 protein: CASSQEGVEGSTEAFF. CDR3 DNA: TGCGCCAGCAGCCAAGAAGGCGTGGAAGGGAGCACTGAAGCTTTCTTT.

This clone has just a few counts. CDR3 bases: TGTGCCAGCAGTGACCCGACAGAGGAGCTTGAAGCTTTCTTT. Protein sequence: CASSDPTEELEAFF. The rearrangement joins TRBV6-4 to TRBJ1-1; D is perhaps TRBD1 (5 bases). The CDR3 sequence is 14 residues long. Trimming removed 2 bases at V and 7 bases at J, with 14 bases between. Germline lookup yields CDR1 MRHNA and CDR2 SNTAGT.

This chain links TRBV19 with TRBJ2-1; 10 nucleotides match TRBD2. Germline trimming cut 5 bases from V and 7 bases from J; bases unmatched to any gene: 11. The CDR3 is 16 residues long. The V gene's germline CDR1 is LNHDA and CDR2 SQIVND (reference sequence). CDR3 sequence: CASSQPPAGGGNEQFF. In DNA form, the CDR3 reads TGTGCCAGTAGTCAACCCCCAGCGGGAGGGGGAAATGAGCAGTTCTTC.

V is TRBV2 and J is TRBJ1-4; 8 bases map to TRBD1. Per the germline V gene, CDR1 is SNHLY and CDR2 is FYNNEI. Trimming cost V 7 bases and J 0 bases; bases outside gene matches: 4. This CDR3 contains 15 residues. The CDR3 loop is CASKDREATNEKLFF. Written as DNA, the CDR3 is TGTGCCAGCAAGGACAGGGAAGCAACTAATGAAAAACTGTTTTTT.

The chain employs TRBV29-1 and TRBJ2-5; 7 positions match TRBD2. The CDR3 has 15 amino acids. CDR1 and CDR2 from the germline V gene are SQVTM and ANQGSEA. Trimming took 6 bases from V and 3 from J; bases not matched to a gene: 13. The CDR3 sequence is CSVLSGGGSEETQYF. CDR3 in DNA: TGCAGCGTCCTTTCCGGGGGAGGGTCGGAAGAGACCCAGTACTTC.

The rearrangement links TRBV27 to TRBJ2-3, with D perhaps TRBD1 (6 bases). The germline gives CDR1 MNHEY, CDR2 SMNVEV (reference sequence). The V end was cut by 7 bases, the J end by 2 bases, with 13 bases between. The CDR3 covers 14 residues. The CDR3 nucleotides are TGTGCCAGCAAGGGGGTCAGTTTCACAGATACGCAGTATTTT. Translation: CASKGVSFTDTQYF.

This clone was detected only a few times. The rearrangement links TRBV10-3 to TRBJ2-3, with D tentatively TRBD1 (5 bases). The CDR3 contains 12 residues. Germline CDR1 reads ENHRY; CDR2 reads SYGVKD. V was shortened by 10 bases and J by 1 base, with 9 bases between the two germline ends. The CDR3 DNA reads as TGTGCCAGCGGCAGGGGCACAGATACGCAGTATTTT. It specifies CASGRGTDTQYF.

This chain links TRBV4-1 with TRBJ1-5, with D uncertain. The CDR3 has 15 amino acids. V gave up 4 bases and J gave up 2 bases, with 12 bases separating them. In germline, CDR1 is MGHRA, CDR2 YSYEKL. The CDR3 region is CASSPSSAGNQPQHF. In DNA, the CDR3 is TGCGCCAGCAGCCCCTCATCAGCGGGCAATCAGCCCCAGCATTTT.

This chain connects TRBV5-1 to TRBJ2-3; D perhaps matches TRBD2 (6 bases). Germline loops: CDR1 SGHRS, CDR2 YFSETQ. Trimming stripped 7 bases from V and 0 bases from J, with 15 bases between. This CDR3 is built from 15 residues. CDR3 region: CASARLGGSTDTQYF. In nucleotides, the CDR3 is TGCGCCAGCGCCCGGCTCGGGGGAAGCACAGATACGCAGTATTTT. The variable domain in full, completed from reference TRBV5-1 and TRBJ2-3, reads KAGVTQTPRYLIKTRGQQVTLSCSPISGHRSVSWYQQTPGQGLQFLFEYFSETQRNKGNFPGRFSGRQFSNSRSEMNVSTLELGDSALYLCASARLGGSTDTQYFGPGTRLTVL.

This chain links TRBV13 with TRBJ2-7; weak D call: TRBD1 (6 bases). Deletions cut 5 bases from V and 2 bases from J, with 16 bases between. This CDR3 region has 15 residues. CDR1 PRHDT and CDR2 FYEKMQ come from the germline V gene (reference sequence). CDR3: CASSPTLTGTYEQYF. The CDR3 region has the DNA TGTGCCAGCAGCCCTACCTTGACAGGAACCTACGAGCAGTACTTC.